This T cell receptor (beta chain) appears in the sequencing data of a study of CDR3 diversity in severe acne. TCRdb analysed the PCR reads with MiXCR anew, one entry per CDR3 protein. The table records roughly 79,000 distinct CDR3 sequences, 45% to 50% of them present only once. Germline values: CDR1 MNHEY, CDR2 SVGAGI. J gave up 10 bases and V 5 bases, and 13 bases lay outside the gene matches. The CDR3 has 14 residues. The chain couples TRBV6-5 to TRBJ1-1, with 7 positions matching TRBD1. This TCR derives from a male donor with severe acne vulgaris. Material for sequencing was blood. The CDR3 spells CASSTQGGGKLAFF. DNA of the CDR3: TGTGCCAGCAGTACTCAAGGGGGCGGAAAATTAGCTTTCTTT.